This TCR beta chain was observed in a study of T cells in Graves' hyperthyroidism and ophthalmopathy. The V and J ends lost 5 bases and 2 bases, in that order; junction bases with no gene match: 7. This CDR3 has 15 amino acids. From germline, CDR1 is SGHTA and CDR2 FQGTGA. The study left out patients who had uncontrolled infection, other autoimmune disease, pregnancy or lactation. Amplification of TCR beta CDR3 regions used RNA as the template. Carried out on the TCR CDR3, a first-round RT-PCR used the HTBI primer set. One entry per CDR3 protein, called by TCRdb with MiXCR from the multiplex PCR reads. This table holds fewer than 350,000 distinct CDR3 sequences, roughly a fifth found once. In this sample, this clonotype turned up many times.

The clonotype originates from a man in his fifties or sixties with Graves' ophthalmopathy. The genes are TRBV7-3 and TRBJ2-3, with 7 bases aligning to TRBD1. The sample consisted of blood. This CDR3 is CASSPQGVFTDTQYF. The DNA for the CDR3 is TGTGCCAGCAGCCCCCAGGGGGTTTTCACAGATACGCAGTATTTT.